This entry lists 26 T cell receptor beta chains sequenced from one sample in a study of CD8+CD57+ T cells in acquired aplastic anemia. Genomic DNA, the template, was used for profiling of the TCR beta VDJ and CDR3. Via MiXCR, TCRdb re-called the reads, giving one row per CDR3 protein. Altogether some 200,000 distinct CDR3 sequences are present, around three fifths being singletons, with the ten largest covering around 60%. Patients picked for sequencing had shown CD8+CD57+ cell expansion detected by flow cytometry. The specimen was sorted CD4+, CD8+, or CD8+CD57+ T cells (not recorded which) from PBMCs. All receptors derive from a human donor with aplastic anemia.

The CDR3 is CASSFTGGVSPLHF. DNA for the CDR3: TGCGCCAGCAGCTTTACAGGGGGTGTTTCACCCCTCCACTTT. The chain joins TRBV5-1 to TRBJ1-6; 8 nucleotides match TRBD1. The CDR3 covers 14 residues. The V segment lost 2 bases and the J segment 9 bases; nucleotides outside the gene matches: 4. The germline gives CDR1 SGHRS, CDR2 YFSETQ.

V gene TRBV24-1 combines with J gene TRBJ2-1, with TRBD1 matching over 11 bases. J gave up 12 bases and V 0 bases, and 3 bases lay outside the gene matches. This CDR3 is 14 amino acids long. The germline gives CDR1 KGHDR, CDR2 SFDVKD. The CDR3 nucleotides are TGTGCCACCAGTGATTTGGGACAGGGGGCAAGGCAGTTCTTC. Protein sequence: CATSDLGQGARQFF.

The chain is built from TRBV20-1 and TRBJ2-7; a possible D gene is TRBD1 (6 bases). The germline gives CDR1 DFQATT, CDR2 SNEGSKA (reference sequence). There are 17 residues in the CDR3. The ends were cut back, 0 bases at V and 0 bases at J, with 18 bases in the middle. CDR3 nucleotide sequence: TGCAGTGCTAGAGACGACGTAAGCCAGGGGATCTCCTACGAGCAGTACTTC. This translates into CSARDDVSQGISYEQYF.

V gene TRBV20-1 combines with J gene TRBJ2-1; 11 bases map to TRBD2. The CDR3 has 15 amino acids. Germline V gene sequence: CDR1 DFQATT, CDR2 SNEGSKA (reference sequence). V dropped 6 bases and J dropped 3; count of bases not matched to a gene: 7. CDR3 amino acids: CSASRLAGGYNEQFF. The CDR3 DNA reads TGCAGTGCGAGTCGTCTAGCGGGAGGCTACAATGAGCAGTTCTTC.

Only one count was recorded for this clonotype. A read error may explain this, as a much larger clone is one base away. The genes are TRBV28 and TRBJ1-2; D unresolved. Germline V gene lookup returns CDR1 MDHEN and CDR2 SYDVKM. This CDR3 is built from 13 residues. The CDR3 bases are TGTGCCAGCAGTCTCCCCGTGGACGGCGGCTACATCTTC. It encodes CASSLPVDGGYIF.

This clonotype has a count of ten or more. The chain couples TRBV9 to TRBJ2-1; 8 bases line up with TRBD2. The CDR3 is made up of 13 amino acids. V dropped 1 base and J dropped 16; count of bases not matched to a gene: 10. CDR1 is SGDLS, CDR2 YYNGEE, per germline. The DNA of the CDR3 is TGTGCCAGCAGCGTACATCGGGGGGGGGGCCACTTCTTC. Residues: CASSVHRGGGHFF.

This clonotype has only one observation. The rearrangement joins TRBV5-4 to TRBJ2-7; D is unclear. This CDR3 is 13 amino acids long. Germline loops: CDR1 SGHNT, CDR2 YYREEE (reference sequence). V dropped 1 base and J dropped 3 bases, with 8 bases sitting between them. CDR3 in amino acids: CASSLSSVYEQYF. As DNA, the CDR3 is TGTGCCAGCAGCTTGTCCTCGGTCTACGAGCAGTACTTC.

This clonotype was observed a handful of times. The chain uses TRBV19 and TRBJ1-2, with D perhaps matching TRBD1 (5 bases). There are 13 residues in the CDR3. Per the germline V gene, CDR1 is LNHDA and CDR2 is SQIVND (reference sequence). V lost 7 bases, J lost 6 bases, and 15 bases lay in between. The CDR3 DNA follows: TGTGCCAGTAATGACAGAGTGAGGGATGGCTACACCTTC. Protein: CASNDRVRDGYTF.

This rearrangement joins TRBV4-3 to TRBJ1-6; a weak D match, TRBD1 (5 bases). The V gene's germline CDR1 is LGHNA and CDR2 YSLEER. The CDR3 consists of 16 residues. V lost 3 bases, J lost 7 bases, and 16 bases lay in between. CDR3 region: CASSQARGYENSPLHF. The CDR3 DNA is TGCGCCAGCAGCCAGGCGCGGGGGTATGAGAATTCACCCCTCCACTTT.

This clonotype was detected once. The rearrangement uses TRBV3-1 and TRBJ1-1, with D unclear. V dropped 1 base and J dropped 7 bases, with 7 bases sitting between them. The CDR3 spans 12 residues. Germline CDR1 is LGHDT and CDR2 is YNNKEL (reference sequence). The CDR3 DNA reads as TGTGCCAGCAGCCAAGGAGTGGTTGAAGCTTTCTTT. Residues: CASSQGVVEAFF.

The V call is TRBV5-1, the J call TRBJ2-1; TRBD2 is a possible D gene (7 bases). This CDR3 has 15 residues. Germline V gene data show CDR1 as SGHRS and CDR2 as YFSETQ. The ends were cut back, 0 bases at V and 3 bases at J, with 10 bases in the middle. In nucleotides, the CDR3 is TGCGCCAGCAGCTTGGGGGGAGGGGGCTACAATGAGCAGTTCTTC. As protein: CASSLGGGGYNEQFF. Complete variable domain (other parts from reference TRBV5-1 and TRBJ2-1): KAGVTQTPRYLIKTRGQQVTLSCSPISGHRSVSWYQQTPGQGLQFLFEYFSETQRNKGNFPGRFSGRQFSNSRSEMNVSTLELGDSALYLCASSLGGGGYNEQFFGPGTRLTVL.

This clonotype was counted ten times or more. V usage is TRBV12-3 or TRBV12-4 and J usage is TRBJ2-2, with TRBD2 identical over 7 bases. CDR3 length equals 12 residues. J lost 7 bases, V lost 4 bases, and 0 bases had no gene match. The CDR3 spells CASSSGGGELFF. CDR3 coding DNA: TGTGCCAGCAGTTCGGGAGGCGGGGAGCTGTTTTTT.

Remarks on this clonotype: One end of the junction is discordant with germline, which a read error may explain. This sequence joins TRBV5-1 and TRBJ2-7; D is unclear. The CDR3 covers 14 residues. Germline CDR1 SGHRS, CDR2 YFSETQ. The CDR3 loop is CASSLVLPPYEQYF. Written as DNA, the CDR3 is TGCGCCAGCAGTTTGGTCCTACCCCCCTACGAGCAGTACTTC.

The rearrangement joins TRBV20-1 to TRBJ1-1; possible D gene TRBD1, 5 bases. CDR1 DFQATT and CDR2 SNEGSKA come from the germline V gene (reference sequence). V was pared by 3 bases and J by 4 bases, with 15 bases between. This CDR3 has 14 amino acids. This CDR3 reads CSASRSAGSTEAFF. For the CDR3, the DNA is TGCAGTGCTAGTAGGTCCGCAGGGAGCACTGAAGCTTTCTTT.

In its sample, this clonotype was seen a few times. The chain recombines TRBV7-9 with TRBJ2-7; 11 bases are shared with TRBD1. The J segment lost 5 bases and the V segment lost 4 bases, leaving 4 bases of the junction unmatched. The CDR3 is 14 amino acids. From germline, CDR1 is SEHNR and CDR2 FQNEAQ (reference sequence). CDR3 DNA: TGTGCCAGCAGCTCGGGACAGGGGGTGGACGAGCAGTACTTC. Amino acids: CASSSGQGVDEQYF. Complete variable domain (other parts from reference TRBV7-9 and TRBJ2-7): DTGVSQNPRHKITKRGQNVTFRCDPISEHNRLYWYRQTLGQGPEFLTYFQNEAQLEKSRLLSDRFSAERPKGSFSTLEIQRTEQGDSAMYLCASSSGQGVDEQYFGPGTRLTVT.

This chain joins TRBV7-9 and TRBJ2-7; a weak D match, TRBD2 (7 bases). In germline, CDR1 is SEHNR, CDR2 FQNEAQ (reference sequence). The length of the CDR3 is 17 residues. The V end was cut by 5 bases, the J end by 0 bases, with 20 bases between. The CDR3 protein is CASSPPGGGPSSYEQYF. CDR3 nucleotide sequence: TGTGCCAGCAGCCCCCCGGGCGGGGGCCCCAGCTCCTACGAGCAGTACTTC.

This clonotype was counted many times. The rearrangement joins TRBV5-6 to TRBJ2-2, with 7 bases lining up with TRBD1. CDR1 SGHDT and CDR2 YYEEEE come from the germline V gene. The J segment lost 6 bases and the V segment lost 4 bases, leaving 9 bases of the junction unmatched. This CDR3 contains 15 residues. The CDR3, as DNA: TGTGCCAGCAGCCCGGGACAGTTATGGGCCGGGGAGCTGTTTTTT. It specifies CASSPGQLWAGELFF.

This clonotype was observed once. The V and J genes are TRBV7-2 and TRBJ2-1; D is tentatively TRBD1 or TRBD2 (5 bases each). In germline, CDR1 is SGHTA, CDR2 FQGNSA. The length of the CDR3 is 15 residues. Deletions cut 5 bases from V and 9 bases from J, with 20 bases between. The CDR3 reads CASSNRDHRRSEQFF. In DNA form, the CDR3 reads TGTGCCAGCAGCAACCGGGACCACCGACGAAGTGAGCAGTTCTTC.

The CDR3 is CASSLNGEGANVLTF. The CDR3 nucleotides are TGTGCCAGCAGTTTGAACGGGGAGGGGGCCAACGTCCTGACTTTC. J is TRBJ2-6 and V is TRBV7-8, with D possibly matching TRBD2 (5 bases). Trimming took off 6 bases at V and 4 bases at J, with 13 bases between the two ends. The CDR3 runs 15 residues. Germline assignment: CDR1 SGHVS and CDR2 FQNEAQ.

This clonotype was detected a few times. At one boundary the junction diverges from the germline segment, which might be a read error. The chain recombines TRBV7-9 with TRBJ2-1; D possibly matches TRBD1 or TRBD2 (5 bases each). CDR1 SEHNR and CDR2 FQNEAQ come from the germline V gene (reference sequence). This CDR3 has 17 residues. The CDR3 DNA follows: TGTGCCAGCAGCTTAGCGTTTATGAGGGGCTCCCACAATGAGCAGTTCTTC. This gives the protein CASSLAFMRGSHNEQFF.

The CDR3 spells CATSRDWTNTEAFF. The CDR3 DNA follows: TGTGCCACCAGCAGAGATTGGACGAACACTGAAGCTTTCTTT. The chain uses TRBV15 and TRBJ1-1; unclear D gene. Germline V gives CDR1 LNHNV, CDR2 YYDKDF (reference sequence). This CDR3 is 14 amino acids long. V lost 0 bases to trimming and J lost 1 base, with 6 bases between them.

As DNA, the CDR3 is TGTGCCACCAGTGGTCCACTGGACAGGGGAGGCTACGAGCAGTACTTC. Amino acids: CATSGPLDRGGYEQYF. This rearrangement joins TRBV24-1 to TRBJ2-7; TRBD1 aligns across 9 bases. The ends lost 5 bases at V and 3 bases at J; junction bases unmatched: 10. This CDR3 is built from 16 residues. The germline CDR1 and CDR2 sequences are KGHDR and SFDVKD.

V is TRBV20-1 and J is TRBJ1-1, with D possibly TRBD1 on 5 matching bases. V was clipped by 5 bases and J by 11 bases, with 12 bases between them. The length of the CDR3 is 10 residues. Germline CDR1 DFQATT, CDR2 SNEGSKA (reference sequence). CDR3 bases: TGCAGTGCTCTACAGGTCTCGGCTTTCTTT. This codes for CSALQVSAFF.

This clonotype was observed a few times. The chain couples TRBV6-5 to TRBJ2-7; 9 bases agree with TRBD2. Germline assignment: CDR1 MNHEY and CDR2 SVGAGI. The CDR3 sequence is 15 residues long. The V gene end was trimmed by 2 bases and the J gene end by 0 bases; junction bases not matched to a gene: 2. The CDR3 DNA is TGTGCCAGCAGTTACGGGCGGGAGGGCTCCTACGAGCAGTACTTC. It is translated as CASSYGREGSYEQYF.

V is TRBV2 and J is TRBJ1-3, with D uncertain. The CDR3 runs 15 residues. Germline-derived CDR1 and CDR2 are SNHLY and FYNNEI. V was pared by 6 bases and J by 0 bases, with 12 bases between. CDR3 nucleotide sequence: TGTGCCAGCAGCAACCGGGAAATCTCTGGAAACACCATATATTTT. Encoded protein: CASSNREISGNTIYF.

This chain links TRBV7-2 with TRBJ2-7; 10 bases line up with TRBD2. The CDR3 has 15 amino acids. J lost 1 base, V lost 3 bases, and 3 bases had no gene match. CDR1 and CDR2 (germline): SGHTA, FQGNSA. The CDR3 nucleotides are TGTGCCAGCAGCTTTAGCGGGGGGACTTCCTACGAGCAGTACTTC. Translation gives CASSFSGGTSYEQYF. The full variable domain, rest sourced from reference TRBV7-2 and TRBJ2-7, is GAGVSQSPSNKVTEKGKDVELRCDPISGHTALYWYRQSLGQGLEFLIYFQGNSAPDKSGLPSDRFSAERTGGSVSTLTIQRTQQEDSAVYLCASSFSGGTSYEQYFGPGTRLTVT.